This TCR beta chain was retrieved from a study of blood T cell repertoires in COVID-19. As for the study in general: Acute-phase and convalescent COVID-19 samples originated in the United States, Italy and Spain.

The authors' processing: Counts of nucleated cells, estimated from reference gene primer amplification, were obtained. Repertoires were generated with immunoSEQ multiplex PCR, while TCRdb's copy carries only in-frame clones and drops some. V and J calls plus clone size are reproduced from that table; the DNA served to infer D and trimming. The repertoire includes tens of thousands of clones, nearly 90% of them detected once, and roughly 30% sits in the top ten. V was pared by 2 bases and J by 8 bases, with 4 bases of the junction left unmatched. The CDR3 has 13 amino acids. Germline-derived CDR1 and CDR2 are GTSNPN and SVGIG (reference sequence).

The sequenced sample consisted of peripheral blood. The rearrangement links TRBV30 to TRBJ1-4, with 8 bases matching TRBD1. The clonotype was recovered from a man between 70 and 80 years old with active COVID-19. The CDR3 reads CAWSRAGGEKLFF. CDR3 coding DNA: TGTGCCTGGAGTCGGGCAGGGGGCGAAAAACTGTTTTTT.